The present entry profiles one T cell receptor (beta chain) with its context. The target antigen is unknown. These data are taken from a study of beta chain features in type 1 diabetes. Turning to the study itself: The patients were much like the healthy donors in age, gender and cell yields. Study-level findings and limits: Moderately but significantly shorter TCRB CDR3s were found in Type 1 diabetes patients in all four CD4+ subsets. Cells expressing TCR highly could be over-represented by cDNA sequencing. A pattern of fewer insertions and more deletions at VDJ junctions was seen in type 1 diabetes patients.

Every isolated RNA sample was fully reverse transcribed, so sequencing captured expressed TCRB transcripts. Per sample, stem cell-like memory T cell libraries averaged approximately 990,000 reads. Clones were read by immunoSEQ multiplex PCR, and TCRdb kept only the in-frame ones, dropping some. Among about 25,000 clones listed, roughly 53% were seen once. Germline CDR1 SEHNR, CDR2 FQNEAQ (reference sequence). The V end was cut by 5 bases, the J end by 5 bases, with 15 bases between. The CDR3 is 14 residues long. The chain recombines TRBV7-9 with TRBJ1-2, with D hard to call. Sequences were obtained from stem cell memory CD4+ T cells from blood. This clonotype was sampled from a man younger than 45 with type 1 diabetes. The CDR3 DNA reads TGTGCCAGCAGCCTTAGTAACGGAGGGTATGGCTACACCTTC. Translating gives CASSLSNGGYGYTF.